A single sample is the source of the 13 T cell receptor beta chains below, sequenced in a study of blood T cell repertoires in COVID-19. Only in-frame clones appear in the TCRdb table, and some are missing; sequencing was by immunoSEQ multiplex PCR. The sample lists under 150,000 clones; 70% to 90% were seen once. Sequencing input: peripheral blood. The receptors originated from a woman in her sixties or seventies who had recovered from COVID-19.

The V gene is TRBV7-2, the J gene TRBJ2-7; D unclear. The CDR3 covers 13 residues. V lost 1 base, J lost 3 bases, and 7 bases lay in between. Per germline, CDR1 SGHTA and CDR2 FQGNSA. The CDR3 bases are TGTGCCAGCAGCTTAGGGCGGAACTACGAGCAGTACTTC. Protein: CASSLGRNYEQYF.

The chain links TRBV7-2 to TRBJ2-3; D is unclear. Trimming stripped 5 bases from V and 5 bases from J, with 8 bases between. The CDR3 extends over 12 amino acids. Germline loops: CDR1 SGHTA, CDR2 FQGNSA. CDR3: CASSPYRDTQYF. The CDR3 DNA reads TGTGCCAGCAGCCCCTACCGAGATACGCAGTATTTT.

The DNA of the CDR3 is TGTGCCAGCAGCTTAGGGGCTTCCTACAATGAGCAGTTCTTC. Encoded protein: CASSLGASYNEQFF. The genes are TRBV7-3 and TRBJ2-1; D possibly corresponds to TRBD1 (5 bases). V was cut by 2 bases and J by 1 base, with 6 bases left in between. The CDR3 extends over 14 amino acids. Germline V gene lookup returns CDR1 SGHTA and CDR2 FQGTGA.

V usage is TRBV6-1 and J usage is TRBJ2-1; D remains unclear. There are 11 residues in the CDR3. Germline V gene sequence: CDR1 MNHNS, CDR2 SASEGT. V gave up 0 bases and J gave up 10 bases, with 4 bases separating them. The CDR3 region has the DNA TGTGCCAGCAGTGAAGCGGGCGAGCAGTTCTTC. Its protein is CASSEAGEQFF.

The chain carries TRBV5-8 and TRBJ2-1; no firm D call. This CDR3 comprises 11 residues. Germline-derived CDR1 and CDR2 are SGHTS and YDEGEE. V lost 4 bases and J lost 7, with 6 bases in between. The chain's CDR3 is CASSRGNEQFF. The CDR3 DNA is TGTGCCAGCAGCCGCGGAAATGAGCAGTTCTTC.

The chain is built from TRBV6-6 and TRBJ2-2; D might be TRBD1 (5 bases). This CDR3 has 14 amino acids. The V gene's germline CDR1 is MNHNY and CDR2 SVGAGI (reference sequence). The V and J ends lost 8 bases and 6 bases respectively, with 16 bases between them. CDR3 amino acids: CASVPRDTAGELFF. Here the CDR3 DNA reads TGTGCCAGCGTCCCCAGGGATACCGCCGGGGAGCTGTTTTTT.

This chain uses TRBV9 with TRBJ1-4; the match to TRBD1 covers 8 bases. Germline CDR1 and CDR2: SGDLS and YYNGEE. The ends lost 4 bases at V and 7 bases at J; junction bases unmatched: 12. The CDR3 is made up of 16 amino acids. For the CDR3, the DNA is TGTGCCAGCAGCCTAGTCCCTACAGGGGGGGGTGAAAAACTGTTTTTT. It encodes CASSLVPTGGGEKLFF.

The V gene is TRBV11-2, the J gene TRBJ2-1, with TRBD1 as a possible D gene (6 bases). The CDR3 runs to 15 residues. Germline CDR1 and CDR2: SGHAT and FQNNGV. The V end lost 4 bases, the J end lost 4 bases, and 14 bases lay between the germline ends. CDR3 DNA: TGTGCCAGCAGCTCATTGACAGGCCTATACAATGAGCAGTTCTTC. Translated: CASSSLTGLYNEQFF.

The rearrangement uses TRBV19 and TRBJ2-2; TRBD1 aligns across 10 bases. The CDR3 is 15 amino acids. Germline V gene data show CDR1 as LNHDA and CDR2 as SQIVND (reference sequence). Trimming removed 6 bases from V and 2 bases from J; junction bases left unmatched: 3. CDR3 coding DNA: TGTGCCAGTAGGGGACAGGGGCGTAACACCGGGGAGCTGTTTTTT. As protein: CASRGQGRNTGELFF.

V usage is TRBV28 and J usage is TRBJ2-7; 8 bases fit TRBD1. The germline V gene has CDR1 MDHEN and CDR2 SYDVKM. The V segment lost 6 bases and the J segment 3 bases; nucleotides outside the gene matches: 7. This CDR3 has 14 residues. CDR3 residues: CASSSGQEFYEQYF. CDR3 DNA sequence: TGTGCCAGCAGCTCGGGACAGGAATTCTACGAGCAGTACTTC.

The genes are TRBV3-1 (or the pseudogene TRBV3-2) and TRBJ1-2; tentatively, D is TRBD1 (6 bases). Trimming stripped 4 bases from V and 4 bases from J, with 16 bases between. The CDR3 consists of 15 residues. Germline loops: CDR1 LGHDT, CDR2 YNNKEL (reference sequence). The CDR3 region is CASSPRQARGYGYTF. DNA of the CDR3: TGTGCCAGCAGCCCCCGACAGGCCCGGGGCTATGGCTACACCTTC.

The chain couples TRBV27 to TRBJ2-7; 8 nucleotides match TRBD1. With 2 bases clipped from V and 0 bases from J, the junction kept 9 bases outside the gene matches. The CDR3 has 17 residues. Germline V gene sequence: CDR1 MNHEY, CDR2 SMNVEV (reference sequence). The CDR3 DNA is TGTGCCAGCAGTTTAAGGTATCAGGGGGCGAGCTCCTACGAGCAGTACTTC. Amino acids: CASSLRYQGASSYEQYF.

The gene calls are TRBV7-6 and TRBJ2-2, with 7 bases fitting TRBD2. V was clipped by 6 bases and J by 2 bases; unmatched bases: 9. The germline V gene has CDR1 SGHVS and CDR2 FNYEAQ. The CDR3 extends over 16 amino acids. The CDR3 loop is CASSSTSSRNTGELFF. In DNA form, the CDR3 reads TGTGCCAGCAGTTCGACTAGCAGCCGAAACACCGGGGAGCTGTTTTTT.